Below are 20 T cell receptor beta chains sequenced from a single sample in a study of control samples from healthy donors and cancer patients (dated by TCRdb to about 2020). Receptors were amplified or captured by the immunoSEQ multiplex PCR assay. Entries here come from immuneACCESS through TCRdb and include only in-frame sequences with V and J called. Some clones fail to appear in such tables; in the studies checked, an unresolved V gene covers under half of the shortfall, and the cause of the remainder is unknown. The table for this sample lists more than 150,000 clones; roughly 93% of them were counted only once. The top ten constitute 2% to 2.5% of the sample. Sequencing was done on a sample of blood. These receptor sequences come from a middle-aged man in good health.

This clone was recorded only once. This chain joins TRBV18 and TRBJ2-3, with 10 nucleotides matching TRBD1. The CDR3 loop spans 16 amino acids. Germline CDR1 is KGHSH and CDR2 is LQKENI. J lost 2 bases, V lost 4 bases, and 6 bases had no gene match. DNA for the CDR3: TGTGCCAGCTCACGGACGGGACAGGGGATCACAGATACGCAGTATTTT. This gives the protein CASSRTGQGITDTQYF.

The chain is built from TRBV15 and TRBJ2-3; 10 nucleotides align to TRBD1. Germline V gene sequence: CDR1 LNHNV, CDR2 YYDKDF (reference sequence). This CDR3 region has 14 residues. With 8 bases clipped from V and 2 bases from J, the junction kept 4 bases outside the gene matches. For the CDR3, the DNA is TGTGCCACCTCGGACAGGGGGGACACAGATACGCAGTATTTT. Translated, it gives CATSDRGDTDTQYF. Looking up the rest from reference TRBV15 and TRBJ2-3 gives the full variable domain: DAMVIQNPRYQVTQFGKPVTLSCSQTLNHNVMYWYQQKSSQAPKLLFHYYDKDFNNEADTPDNFQSRRPNTSFCFLDIRSPGLGDTAMYLCATSDRGDTDTQYFGPGTRLTVL.

The chain couples TRBV6-5 to TRBJ2-7; perhaps TRBD1 as D (5 bases). This CDR3 comprises 15 residues. Germline assignment: CDR1 MNHEY and CDR2 SVGAGI. V was clipped by 6 bases and J by 2 bases, with 17 bases between them. CDR3 nucleotide sequence: TGTGCCAGCAGCCAAACCACAGGCCAAACCTACGAGCAGTACTTC. Residues: CASSQTTGQTYEQYF.

The chain carries TRBV28 and TRBJ2-2; no clear D gene. V gave up 5 bases and J gave up 4 bases, with 8 bases separating them. CDR1 is MDHEN and CDR2 is SYDVKM in the germline V gene. The CDR3 extends over 13 amino acids. The CDR3 loop reads CASSPTSTGELFF. CDR3 DNA: TGTGCCAGCAGTCCGACGAGCACCGGGGAGCTGTTTTTT.

J is TRBJ1-5 and V is TRBV5-1; D not certain. The V and J ends lost 0 bases and 1 base respectively, with 5 bases between them. CDR1 is SGHRS and CDR2 is YFSETQ in the germline V gene. The CDR3 is 14 amino acids. The CDR3: CASSLEPSNQPQHF. The DNA of the CDR3 is TGCGCCAGCAGCTTGGAACCGAGCAATCAGCCCCAGCATTTT.

V and J are TRBV6-6 and TRBJ2-3; TRBD2 matches at 13 bases. The CDR3 sequence is 16 residues long. Germline values: CDR1 MNHNY, CDR2 SVGAGI (reference sequence). The V and J ends lost 6 bases and 5 bases, in that order; junction bases with no gene match: 8. This CDR3 is CASRTSGRAIGDTQYF. In DNA, the CDR3 is TGTGCCAGCAGAACTAGCGGGAGGGCCATAGGAGATACGCAGTATTTT.

The chain employs TRBV6-5 and TRBJ2-1; D ambiguous. The CDR3 sequence is 15 residues long. Germline values: CDR1 MNHEY, CDR2 SVGAGI. V was cut by 5 bases and J by 7 bases, with 18 bases left in between. The CDR3 spells CASSIGAGDWNEQFF. The CDR3 nucleotides are TGTGCCAGCAGTATCGGCGCCGGCGACTGGAATGAGCAGTTCTTC.

J is TRBJ2-4 and V is TRBV6-6, with 8 bases identical to TRBD1. Germline V gene lookup returns CDR1 MNHNY and CDR2 SVGAGI (reference sequence). Trimming removed 6 bases from V and 0 bases from J; junction bases left unmatched: 16. The CDR3 has 19 amino acids. Written as DNA, the CDR3 is TGTGCCAGCAGCTCCCTGAAGGGGACAGGCCAATTAGCCAAAAACATTCAGTACTTC. Translation: CASSSLKGTGQLAKNIQYF.

The sample holds one count of this clone. The CDR3 DNA is TGTGCCAGCAGTGGAGGGGGCAATCAGCCCCAGCATTTT. Translated: CASSGGGNQPQHF. This chain connects TRBV2 to TRBJ1-5; TRBD1 might be the D (5 bases). From germline, CDR1 is SNHLY and CDR2 FYNNEI. The CDR3 spans 13 residues. The V end was cut by 4 bases, the J end by 2 bases, with 6 bases between.

The chain links TRBV27 to TRBJ2-3; 16 nucleotides match TRBD2. CDR1 is MNHEY, CDR2 SMNVEV, per germline (reference sequence). The V segment lost 2 bases and the J segment 5 bases; nucleotides outside the gene matches: 4. This CDR3 is 17 amino acids long. This chain's CDR3 is CASSLAGLAGGGDTQYF. CDR3 nucleotide sequence: TGTGCCAGCAGTTTAGCGGGACTAGCGGGAGGGGGAGATACGCAGTATTTT.

This clone was seen only a few times. This sequence joins TRBV30 and TRBJ2-3; tentative D call: TRBD2 (5 bases). Germline-derived CDR1 and CDR2 are GTSNPN and SVGIG (reference sequence). The CDR3 covers 15 residues. The V end was cut by 0 bases, the J end by 0 bases, with 10 bases between. This CDR3 is CAWSVGSASTDTQYF. CDR3 DNA sequence: TGTGCCTGGAGTGTGGGGAGCGCCAGCACAGATACGCAGTATTTT.

This clone was recorded only once. The gene calls are TRBV19 and TRBJ1-1; 10 bases are shared with TRBD1. J was trimmed by 5 bases and V by 10 bases; bases with no gene match: 7. CDR1 LNHDA and CDR2 SQIVND come from the germline V gene (reference sequence). This CDR3 contains 13 residues. The DNA of the CDR3 is TGTGCCAATAAGGGACAGGGGAGGACTGAAGCTTTCTTT. This translates into CANKGQGRTEAFF. Together with reference TRBV19 and TRBJ1-1, the CDR3 gives the full variable domain: DGGITQSPKYLFRKEGQNVTLSCEQNLNHDAMYWYRQDPGQGLRLIYYSQIVNDFQKGDIAEGYSVSREKKESFPLTVTSAQKNPTAFYLCANKGQGRTEAFFGQGTRLTVV.

A note on this clone: Other DNA sequences within the sample encode an identical CDR3. The chain carries TRBV5-1 and TRBJ2-7, with TRBD2 matching 7 bases. This CDR3 has 15 amino acids. Germline V gene data show CDR1 as SGHRS and CDR2 as YFSETQ. Trimming at V came to 0 bases and at J to 0 bases, leaving 3 bases not matched to a gene. As DNA, the CDR3 is TGCGCCAGCAGCTTGGCCGGCGGGAGCTCCTACGAGCAGTACTTC. Protein sequence: CASSLAGGSSYEQYF.

This rearrangement joins TRBV6-6 to TRBJ2-7, with D maybe TRBD1 (6 bases). The CDR3 is 14 amino acids. Germline CDR1 and CDR2: MNHNY and SVGAGI (reference sequence). The V gene lost 7 bases and the J gene lost 0 bases, with 13 bases spanning the gap. CDR3 loop: CASNPPGVSYEQYF. Written as DNA, the CDR3 is TGTGCCAGCAACCCTCCAGGGGTCTCCTACGAGCAGTACTTC.

This clone appeared a single time. This sequence joins TRBV27 and TRBJ2-2, with D perhaps TRBD1 (6 bases). V lost 5 bases and J 8 bases, leaving 12 bases between the germline ends. Germline loops: CDR1 MNHEY, CDR2 SMNVEV (reference sequence). CDR3 length: 13 residues. CDR3 region: CASSTDSQGELFF. The CDR3 nucleotides are TGTGCCAGCAGTACGGACAGTCAAGGGGAGCTGTTTTTT.

The DNA for the CDR3 is TGTGCCAGCAGCCAATCATTACAGGGTGGCGAGCAGTACTTC. Its protein product is CASSQSLQGGEQYF. The chain employs TRBV16 and TRBJ2-7; a possible D gene is TRBD1 (6 bases). Per germline, CDR1 KGHSY and CDR2 FQNENV. V lost 0 bases and J lost 6, with 12 bases in between. This CDR3 contains 14 residues.

The gene calls are TRBV9 and TRBJ2-2; 13 bases match TRBD2. The CDR3 extends over 16 amino acids. CDR1 is SGDLS and CDR2 is YYNGEE in the germline V gene. Germline trimming cut 2 bases from V and 6 bases from J; bases unmatched to any gene: 4. The CDR3 bases are TGTGCCAGCAGCGTTAGACTAGCGGGAGGCGCCGGGGAGCTGTTTTTT. Its protein product is CASSVRLAGGAGELFF. Full variable domain (remainder filled in from reference TRBV9 and TRBJ2-2): DSGVTQTPKHLITATGQRVTLRCSPRSGDLSVYWYQQSLDQGLQFLIQYYNGEERAKGNILERFSAQQFPDLHSELNLSSLELGDSALYFCASSVRLAGGAGELFFGEGSRLTVL.

This rearrangement joins TRBV7-6 to TRBJ2-2; D unresolved. The germline CDR1 and CDR2 sequences are SGHVS and FNYEAQ. The CDR3 consists of 13 residues. Trimming pared 5 bases from V and 4 bases from J, leaving 8 bases between. CDR3 sequence (DNA): TGTGCCAGCAGCCCGGACGGCACCGGGGAGCTGTTTTTT. Translation: CASSPDGTGELFF.

The chain is built from TRBV14 and TRBJ1-3; no reliable D call. Germline values: CDR1 SGHDN, CDR2 FVKESK. V shed 1 base and J shed 3 bases, with 4 bases lying between them. The CDR3 sequence is 13 residues long. CDR3 coding DNA: TGTGCCAGCAGCCAAGGACTTGGAAACACCATATATTTT. Encoded protein: CASSQGLGNTIYF.

The chain carries TRBV27 and TRBJ1-1; D is uncertain. Per germline, CDR1 MNHEY and CDR2 SMNVEV (reference sequence). V lost 2 bases and J 1 base, leaving 8 bases between the germline ends. The CDR3 is made up of 14 amino acids. The DNA of the CDR3 is TGTGCCAGCAGTTTACCGGGGAGGAACACTGAAGCTTTCTTT. Translating gives CASSLPGRNTEAFF.